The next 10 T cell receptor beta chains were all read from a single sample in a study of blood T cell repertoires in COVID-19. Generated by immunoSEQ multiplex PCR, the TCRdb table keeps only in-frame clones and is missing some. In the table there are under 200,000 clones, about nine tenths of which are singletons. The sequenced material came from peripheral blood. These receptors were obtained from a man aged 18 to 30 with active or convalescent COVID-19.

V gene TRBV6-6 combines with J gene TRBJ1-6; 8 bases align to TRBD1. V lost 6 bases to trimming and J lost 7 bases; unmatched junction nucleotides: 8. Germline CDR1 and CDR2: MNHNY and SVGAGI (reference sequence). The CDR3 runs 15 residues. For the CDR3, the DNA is TGTGCCAGCAGCCGACAGGGGAACGAGAATTCACCCCTCCACTTT. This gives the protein CASSRQGNENSPLHF.

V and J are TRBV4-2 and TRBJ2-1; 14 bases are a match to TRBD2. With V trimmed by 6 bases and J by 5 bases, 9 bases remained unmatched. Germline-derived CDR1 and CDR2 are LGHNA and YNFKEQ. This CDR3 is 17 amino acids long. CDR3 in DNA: TGTGCCAGCAGTTTAAGACTAGCGGGGGGGCCAGACAATGAGCAGTTCTTC. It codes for CASSLRLAGGPDNEQFF.

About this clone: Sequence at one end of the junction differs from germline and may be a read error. CDR3 DNA: TGTGCTAGCAGCCCACACCCAGGGTACCAAGAGACCCAGTACTTC. This gives the protein CASSPHPGYQETQYF. The V call is TRBV7-7, the J call TRBJ2-5, with TRBD1 as a possible D gene (5 bases). Germline V lookup: CDR1 SSHAT, CDR2 FNYEAQ (reference sequence). The CDR3 totals 15 residues.

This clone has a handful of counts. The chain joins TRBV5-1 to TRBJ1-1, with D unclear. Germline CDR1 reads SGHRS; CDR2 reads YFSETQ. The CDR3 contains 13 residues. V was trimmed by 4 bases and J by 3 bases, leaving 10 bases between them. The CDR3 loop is CASSGSGDTEAFF. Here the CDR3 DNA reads TGCGCCAGCAGCGGATCGGGTGACACTGAAGCTTTCTTT. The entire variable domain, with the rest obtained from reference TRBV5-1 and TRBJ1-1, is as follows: KAGVTQTPRYLIKTRGQQVTLSCSPISGHRSVSWYQQTPGQGLQFLFEYFSETQRNKGNFPGRFSGRQFSNSRSEMNVSTLELGDSALYLCASSGSGDTEAFFGQGTRLTVV.

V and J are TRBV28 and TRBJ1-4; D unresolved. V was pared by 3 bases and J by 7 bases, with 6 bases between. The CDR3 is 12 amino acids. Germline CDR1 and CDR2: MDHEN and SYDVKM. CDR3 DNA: TGTGCCAGCAGTTTCCGAGGTGAAAAACTGTTTTTT. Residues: CASSFRGEKLFF.

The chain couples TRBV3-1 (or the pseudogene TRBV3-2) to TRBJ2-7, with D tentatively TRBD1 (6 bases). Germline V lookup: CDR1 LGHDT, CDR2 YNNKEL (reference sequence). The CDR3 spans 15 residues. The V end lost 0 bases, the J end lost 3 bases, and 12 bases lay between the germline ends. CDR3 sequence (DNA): TGTGCCAGCAGCCAAGATCCAGGACAGTTCTACGAGCAGTACTTC. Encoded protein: CASSQDPGQFYEQYF.

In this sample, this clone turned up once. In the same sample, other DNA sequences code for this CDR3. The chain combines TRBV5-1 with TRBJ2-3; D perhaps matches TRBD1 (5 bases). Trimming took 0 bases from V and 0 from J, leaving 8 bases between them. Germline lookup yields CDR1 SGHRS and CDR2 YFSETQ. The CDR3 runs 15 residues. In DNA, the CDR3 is TGCGCCAGCAGCTTGGGACAGACCAGCACAGATACGCAGTATTTT. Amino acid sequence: CASSLGQTSTDTQYF.

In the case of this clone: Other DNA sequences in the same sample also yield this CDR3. CDR3 in amino acids: CASSPGTSGYEQYF. The CDR3 DNA reads as TGTGCCAGCTCACCAGGGACTAGCGGGTACGAGCAGTACTTC. The chain has TRBV18 and TRBJ2-7; the match to TRBD2 covers 12 bases. Germline V gene data show CDR1 as KGHSH and CDR2 as LQKENI. The CDR3 has 14 amino acids. The ends lost 2 bases at V and 4 bases at J; junction bases unmatched: 0.

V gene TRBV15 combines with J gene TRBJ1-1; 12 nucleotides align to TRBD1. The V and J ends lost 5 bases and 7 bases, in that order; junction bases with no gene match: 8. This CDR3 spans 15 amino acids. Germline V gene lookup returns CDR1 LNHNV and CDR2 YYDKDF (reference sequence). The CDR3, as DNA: TGTGCCACCAGCTCGGGACAGGGGGCTAAGGGTGAAGCTTTCTTT. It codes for CATSSGQGAKGEAFF.

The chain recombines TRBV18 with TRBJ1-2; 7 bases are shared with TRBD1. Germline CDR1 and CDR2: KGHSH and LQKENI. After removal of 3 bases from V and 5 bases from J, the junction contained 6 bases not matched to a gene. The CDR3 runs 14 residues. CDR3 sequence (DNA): TGTGCCAGCTCACCGGGACAGAGTATGTATGGCTACACCTTC. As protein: CASSPGQSMYGYTF.